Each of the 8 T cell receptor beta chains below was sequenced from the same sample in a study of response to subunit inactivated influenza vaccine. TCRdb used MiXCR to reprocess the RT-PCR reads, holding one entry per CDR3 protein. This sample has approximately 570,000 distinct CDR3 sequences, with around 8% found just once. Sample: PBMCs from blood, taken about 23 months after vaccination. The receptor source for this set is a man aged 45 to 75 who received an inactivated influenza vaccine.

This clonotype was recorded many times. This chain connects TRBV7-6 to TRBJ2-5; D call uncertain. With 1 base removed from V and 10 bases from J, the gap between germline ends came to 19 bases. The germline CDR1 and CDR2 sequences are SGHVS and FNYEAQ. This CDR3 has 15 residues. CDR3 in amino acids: CASSLEDSPAGDQYF. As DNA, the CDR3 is TGTGCCAGCAGCTTAGAGGATTCGCCCGCTGGGGACCAGTACTTC. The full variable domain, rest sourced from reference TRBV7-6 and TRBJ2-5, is GAGVSQSPRYKVTKRGQDVALRCDPISGHVSLYWYRQALGQGPEFLTYFNYEAQQDKSGLPNDRFSAERPEGSISTLTIQRTEQRDSAMYRCASSLEDSPAGDQYFGPGTRLLVL.

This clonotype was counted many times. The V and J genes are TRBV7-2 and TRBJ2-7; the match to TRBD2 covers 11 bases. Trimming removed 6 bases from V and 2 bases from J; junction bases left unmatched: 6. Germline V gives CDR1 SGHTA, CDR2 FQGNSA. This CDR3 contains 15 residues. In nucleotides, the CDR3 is TGTGCCAGCAGTAAACTAGCGGGAGTCCCCTACGAGCAGTACTTC. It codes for CASSKLAGVPYEQYF.

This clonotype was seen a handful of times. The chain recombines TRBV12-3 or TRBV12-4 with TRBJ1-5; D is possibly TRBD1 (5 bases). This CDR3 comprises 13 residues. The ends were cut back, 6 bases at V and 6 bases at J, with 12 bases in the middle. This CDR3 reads CASSQDNRQPQHF. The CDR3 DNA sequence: TGTGCCAGCAGCCAGGACAATCGTCAGCCCCAGCATTTT.

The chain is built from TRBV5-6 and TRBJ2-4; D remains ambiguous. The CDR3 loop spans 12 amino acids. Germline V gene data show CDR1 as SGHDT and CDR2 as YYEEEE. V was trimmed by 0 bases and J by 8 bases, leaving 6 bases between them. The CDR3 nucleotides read TGTGCCAGCAGCTTGGCGCAGGACATTCAGTACTTC. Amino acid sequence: CASSLAQDIQYF. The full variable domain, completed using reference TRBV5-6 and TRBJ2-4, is DAGVTQSPTHLIKTRGQQVTLRCSPKSGHDTVSWYQQALGQGPQFIFQYYEEEERQRGNFPDRFSGHQFPNYSSELNVNALLLGDSALYLCASSLAQDIQYFGAGTRLSVL.

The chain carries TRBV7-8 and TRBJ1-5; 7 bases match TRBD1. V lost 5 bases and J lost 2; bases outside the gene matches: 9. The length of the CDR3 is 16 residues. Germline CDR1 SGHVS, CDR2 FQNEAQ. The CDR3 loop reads CASSPSRQGRNQPQHF. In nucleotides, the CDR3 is TGTGCCAGCAGCCCCAGTAGACAGGGCCGCAATCAGCCCCAGCATTTT.

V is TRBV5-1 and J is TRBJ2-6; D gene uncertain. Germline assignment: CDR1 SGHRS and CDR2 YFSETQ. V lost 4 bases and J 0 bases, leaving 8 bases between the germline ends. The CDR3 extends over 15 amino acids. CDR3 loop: CASSTGYSGANVLTF. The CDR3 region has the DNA TGCGCCAGCAGCACCGGGTACTCTGGGGCCAACGTCCTGACTTTC.

In DNA, the CDR3 is TGTGCCAGCAGTTACTCGACGGGGGACGGGGAGACCCAGTACTTC. Protein: CASSYSTGDGETQYF. J is TRBJ2-5 and V is TRBV6-5; a weak D match, TRBD2 (6 bases). Germline CDR1 reads MNHEY; CDR2 reads SVGAGI. The CDR3 consists of 15 residues. The ends were cut back, 0 bases at V and 5 bases at J, with 13 bases in the middle.

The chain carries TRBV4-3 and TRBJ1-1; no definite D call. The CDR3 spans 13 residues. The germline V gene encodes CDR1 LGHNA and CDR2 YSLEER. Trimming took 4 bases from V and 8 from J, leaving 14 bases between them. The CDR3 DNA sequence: TGCGCCAGCAGCCGCAAGATGGGAGGGGAAGCTTTCTTT. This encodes CASSRKMGGEAFF.